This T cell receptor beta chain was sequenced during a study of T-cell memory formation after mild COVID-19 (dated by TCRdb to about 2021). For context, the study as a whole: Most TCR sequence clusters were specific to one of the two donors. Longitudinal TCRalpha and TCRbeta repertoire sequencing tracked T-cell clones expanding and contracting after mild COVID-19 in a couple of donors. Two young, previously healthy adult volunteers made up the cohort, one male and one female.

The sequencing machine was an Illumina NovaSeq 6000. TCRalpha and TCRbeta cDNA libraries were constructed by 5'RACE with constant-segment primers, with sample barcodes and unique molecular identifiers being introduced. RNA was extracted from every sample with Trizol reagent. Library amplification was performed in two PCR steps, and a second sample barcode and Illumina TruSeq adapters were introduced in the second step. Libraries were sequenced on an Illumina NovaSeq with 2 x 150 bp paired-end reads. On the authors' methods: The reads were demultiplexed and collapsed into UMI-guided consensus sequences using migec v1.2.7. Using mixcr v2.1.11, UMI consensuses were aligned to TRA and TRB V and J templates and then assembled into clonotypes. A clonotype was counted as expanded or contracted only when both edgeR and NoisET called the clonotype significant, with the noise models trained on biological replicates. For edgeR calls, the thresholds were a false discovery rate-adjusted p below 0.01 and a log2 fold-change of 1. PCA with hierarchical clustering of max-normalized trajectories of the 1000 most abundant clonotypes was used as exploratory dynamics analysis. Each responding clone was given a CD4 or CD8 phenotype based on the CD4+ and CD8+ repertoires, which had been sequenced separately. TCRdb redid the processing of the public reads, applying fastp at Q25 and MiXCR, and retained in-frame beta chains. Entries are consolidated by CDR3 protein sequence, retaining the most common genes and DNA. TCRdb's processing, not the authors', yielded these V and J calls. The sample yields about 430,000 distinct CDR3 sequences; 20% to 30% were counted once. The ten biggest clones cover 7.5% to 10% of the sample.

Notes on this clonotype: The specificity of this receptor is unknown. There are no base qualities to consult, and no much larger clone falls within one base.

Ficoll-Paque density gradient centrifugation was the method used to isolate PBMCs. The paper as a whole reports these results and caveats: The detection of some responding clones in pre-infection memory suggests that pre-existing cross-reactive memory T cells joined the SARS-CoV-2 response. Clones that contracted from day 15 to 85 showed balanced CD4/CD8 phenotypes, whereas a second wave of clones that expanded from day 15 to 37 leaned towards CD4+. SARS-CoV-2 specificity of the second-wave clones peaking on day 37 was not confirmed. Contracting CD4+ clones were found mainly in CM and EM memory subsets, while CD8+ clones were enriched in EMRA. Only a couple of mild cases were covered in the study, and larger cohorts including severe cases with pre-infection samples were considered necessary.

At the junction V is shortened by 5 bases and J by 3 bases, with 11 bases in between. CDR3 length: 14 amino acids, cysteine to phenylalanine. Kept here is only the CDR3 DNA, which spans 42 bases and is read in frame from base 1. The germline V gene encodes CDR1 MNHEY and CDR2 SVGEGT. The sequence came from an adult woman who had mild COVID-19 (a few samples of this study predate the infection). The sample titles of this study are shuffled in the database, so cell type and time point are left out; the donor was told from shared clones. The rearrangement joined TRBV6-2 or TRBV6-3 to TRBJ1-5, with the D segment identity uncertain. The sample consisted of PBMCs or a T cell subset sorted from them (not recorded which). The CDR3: CASSRASINQPQHF. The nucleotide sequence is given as TGTGCCAGCAGTCGAGCCTCTATCAATCAGCCCCAGCATTTT.